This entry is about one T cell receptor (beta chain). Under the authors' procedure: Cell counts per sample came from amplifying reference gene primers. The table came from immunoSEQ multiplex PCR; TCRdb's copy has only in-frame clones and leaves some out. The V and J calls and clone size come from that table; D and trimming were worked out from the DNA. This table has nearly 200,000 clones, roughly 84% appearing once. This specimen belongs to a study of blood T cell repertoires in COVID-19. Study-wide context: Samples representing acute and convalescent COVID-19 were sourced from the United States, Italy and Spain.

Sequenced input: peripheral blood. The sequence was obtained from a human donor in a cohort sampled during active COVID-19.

DNA of the CDR3: TGTGCCTGGAGCAAACAGGGGGGCGCCTACAATGAGCAGTTCTTC. Translating gives CAWSKQGGAYNEQFF. The chain carries TRBV30 and TRBJ2-1, with 8 bases lining up with TRBD1. Losses at the gene ends were 3 bases for V and 2 bases for J; bases not matched to a gene: 6. The CDR3 loop spans 15 amino acids. Germline values: CDR1 GTSNPN, CDR2 SVGIG (reference sequence).